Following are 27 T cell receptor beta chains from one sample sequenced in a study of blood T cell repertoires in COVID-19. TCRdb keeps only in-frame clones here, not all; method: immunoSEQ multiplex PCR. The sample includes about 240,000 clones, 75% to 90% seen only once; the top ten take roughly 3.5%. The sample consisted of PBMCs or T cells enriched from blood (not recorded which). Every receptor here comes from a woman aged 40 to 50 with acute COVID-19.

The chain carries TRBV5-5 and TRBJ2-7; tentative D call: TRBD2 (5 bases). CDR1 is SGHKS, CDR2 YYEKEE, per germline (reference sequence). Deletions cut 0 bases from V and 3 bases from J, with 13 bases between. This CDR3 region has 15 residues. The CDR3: CASSLATGIIYEQYF. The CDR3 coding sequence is TGTGCCAGCAGCTTGGCTACGGGAATAATCTACGAGCAGTACTTC.

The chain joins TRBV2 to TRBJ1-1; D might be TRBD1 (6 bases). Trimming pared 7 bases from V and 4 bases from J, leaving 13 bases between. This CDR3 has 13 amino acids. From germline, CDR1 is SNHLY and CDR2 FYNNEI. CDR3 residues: CASTSGVITEAFF. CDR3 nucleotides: TGTGCCAGCACCTCAGGGGTAATCACTGAAGCTTTCTTT.

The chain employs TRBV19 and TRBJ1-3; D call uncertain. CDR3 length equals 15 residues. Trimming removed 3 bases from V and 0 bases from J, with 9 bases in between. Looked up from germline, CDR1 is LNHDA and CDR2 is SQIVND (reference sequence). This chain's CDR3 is CASSIRSYSGNTIYF. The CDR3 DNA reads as TGTGCCAGTAGTATCAGGTCCTACTCTGGAAACACCATATATTTT.

This CDR3 is CASSQGTGEGTQYF. The CDR3 DNA sequence: TGTGCCAGCAGCCAAGGGACAGGGGAGGGGACCCAGTACTTC. The genes are TRBV5-4 and TRBJ2-5; 10 bases map to TRBD1. V trimming: 4 bases; J trimming: 7 bases; junction bases outside the gene matches: 7. CDR1 is SGHNT and CDR2 is YYREEE in the germline V gene (reference sequence). The CDR3 contains 14 residues.

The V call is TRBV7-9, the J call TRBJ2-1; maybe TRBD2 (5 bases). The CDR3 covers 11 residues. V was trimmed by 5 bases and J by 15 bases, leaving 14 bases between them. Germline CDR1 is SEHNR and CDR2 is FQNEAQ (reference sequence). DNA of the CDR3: TGTGCCAGCAGCATGACCAGCGGTCTGTTCTTC. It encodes CASSMTSGLFF.

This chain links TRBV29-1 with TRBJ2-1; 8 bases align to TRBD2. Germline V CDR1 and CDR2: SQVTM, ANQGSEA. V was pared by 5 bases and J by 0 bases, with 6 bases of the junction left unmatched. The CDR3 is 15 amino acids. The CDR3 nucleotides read TGCAGCGTTCCTAGCGGGTTTAGCTCCTACAATGAGCAGTTCTTC. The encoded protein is CSVPSGFSSYNEQFF.

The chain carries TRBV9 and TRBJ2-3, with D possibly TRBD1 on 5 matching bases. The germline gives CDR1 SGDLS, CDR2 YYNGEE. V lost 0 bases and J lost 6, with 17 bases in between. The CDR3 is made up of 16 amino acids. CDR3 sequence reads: CASSVALDKGKDTQYF. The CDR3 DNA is TGTGCCAGCAGCGTAGCATTGGACAAGGGTAAGGATACGCAGTATTTT.

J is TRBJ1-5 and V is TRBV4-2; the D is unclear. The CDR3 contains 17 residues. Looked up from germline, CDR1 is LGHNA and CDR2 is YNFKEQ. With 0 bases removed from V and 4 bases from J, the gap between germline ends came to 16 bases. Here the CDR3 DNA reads TGTGCCAGCAGCCAAGATTCGGGGAGGCCCCCAAATCAGCCCCAGCATTTT. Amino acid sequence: CASSQDSGRPPNQPQHF.

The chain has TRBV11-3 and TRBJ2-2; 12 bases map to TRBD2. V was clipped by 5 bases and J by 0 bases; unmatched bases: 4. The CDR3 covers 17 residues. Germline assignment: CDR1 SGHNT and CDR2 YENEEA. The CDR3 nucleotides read TGTGCCAGCAGCCCGAGGACTAGCGGGACGAACACCGGGGAGCTGTTTTTT. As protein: CASSPRTSGTNTGELFF.

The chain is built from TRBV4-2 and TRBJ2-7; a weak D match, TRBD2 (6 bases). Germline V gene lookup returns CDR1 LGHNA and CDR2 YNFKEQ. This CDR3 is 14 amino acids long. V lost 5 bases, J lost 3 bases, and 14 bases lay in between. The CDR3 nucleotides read TGTGCCAGCAGCTTCCGGGACTTATTCTACGAGCAGTACTTC. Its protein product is CASSFRDLFYEQYF.

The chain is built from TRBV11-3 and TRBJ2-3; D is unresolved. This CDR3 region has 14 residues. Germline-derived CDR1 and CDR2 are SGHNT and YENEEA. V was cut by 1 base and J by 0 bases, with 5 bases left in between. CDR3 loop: CASSLASSTDTQYF. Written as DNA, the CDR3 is TGTGCCAGCAGCTTAGCGTCCAGCACAGATACGCAGTATTTT.

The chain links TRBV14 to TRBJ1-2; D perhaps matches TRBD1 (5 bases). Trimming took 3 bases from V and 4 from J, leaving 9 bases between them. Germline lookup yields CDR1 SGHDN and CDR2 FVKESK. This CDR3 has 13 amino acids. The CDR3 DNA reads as TGTGCCAGCAGCCAGGGGCCAGGCTATGGCTACACCTTC. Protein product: CASSQGPGYGYTF.

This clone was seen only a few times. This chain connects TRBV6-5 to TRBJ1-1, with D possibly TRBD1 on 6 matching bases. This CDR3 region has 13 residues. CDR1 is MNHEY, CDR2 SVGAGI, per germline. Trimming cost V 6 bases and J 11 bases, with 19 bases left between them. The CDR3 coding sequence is TGTGCCAGCAGCCAAAGATCCCAGGGGTGGGCTTTCTTT. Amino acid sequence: CASSQRSQGWAFF.

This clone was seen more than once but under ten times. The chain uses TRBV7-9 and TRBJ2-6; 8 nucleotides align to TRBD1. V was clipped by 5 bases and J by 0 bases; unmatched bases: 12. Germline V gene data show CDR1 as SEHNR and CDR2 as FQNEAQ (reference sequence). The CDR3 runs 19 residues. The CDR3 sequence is CASSQQRGTGFSGANVLTF. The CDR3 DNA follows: TGTGCCAGCAGCCAACAAAGGGGGACAGGATTCTCTGGGGCCAACGTCCTGACTTTC. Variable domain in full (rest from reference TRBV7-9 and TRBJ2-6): DTGVSQNPRHKITKRGQNVTFRCDPISEHNRLYWYRQTLGQGPEFLTYFQNEAQLEKSRLLSDRFSAERPKGSFSTLEIQRTEQGDSAMYLCASSQQRGTGFSGANVLTFGAGSRLTVL.

The CDR3, as DNA: TGTGCCAGCAGCTTGGCGGCAGGTTTACCTGAAAAACTGTTTTTT. It is translated as CASSLAAGLPEKLFF. The chain couples TRBV5-5 to TRBJ1-4, with D hard to call. This CDR3 spans 15 amino acids. Looked up from germline, CDR1 is SGHKS and CDR2 is YYEKEE (reference sequence). Trimming removed 0 bases from V and 7 bases from J, with 13 bases in between.

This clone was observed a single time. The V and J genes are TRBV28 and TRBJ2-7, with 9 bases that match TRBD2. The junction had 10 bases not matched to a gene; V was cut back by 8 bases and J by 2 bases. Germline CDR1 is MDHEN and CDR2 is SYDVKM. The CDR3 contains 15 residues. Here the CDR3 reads CASLPGASGTYEQYF. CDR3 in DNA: TGTGCCAGCCTCCCTGGGGCTAGCGGGACCTACGAGCAGTACTTC. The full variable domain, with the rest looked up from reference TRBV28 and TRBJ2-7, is DVKVTQSSRYLVKRTGEKVFLECVQDMDHENMFWYRQDPGLGLRLIYFSYDVKMKEKGDIPEGYSVSREKKERFSLILESASTNQTSMYLCASLPGASGTYEQYFGPGTRLTVT.

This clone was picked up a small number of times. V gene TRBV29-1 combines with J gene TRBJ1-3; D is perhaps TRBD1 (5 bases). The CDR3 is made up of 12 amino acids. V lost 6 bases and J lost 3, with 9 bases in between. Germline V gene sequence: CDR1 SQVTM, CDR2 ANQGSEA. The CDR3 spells CSVGGIGNTIYF. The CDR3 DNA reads TGCAGCGTGGGGGGAATTGGAAACACCATATATTTT.

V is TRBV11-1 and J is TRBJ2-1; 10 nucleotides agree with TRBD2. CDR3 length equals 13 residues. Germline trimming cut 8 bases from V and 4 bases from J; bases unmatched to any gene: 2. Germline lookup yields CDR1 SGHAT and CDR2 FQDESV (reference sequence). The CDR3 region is CASGLADYNEQFF. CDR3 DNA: TGTGCCAGCGGACTAGCGGATTACAATGAGCAGTTCTTC.

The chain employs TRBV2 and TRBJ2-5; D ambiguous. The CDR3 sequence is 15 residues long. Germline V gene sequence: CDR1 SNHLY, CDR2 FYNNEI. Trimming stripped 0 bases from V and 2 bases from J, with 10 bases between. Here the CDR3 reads CASSEASLLQETQYF. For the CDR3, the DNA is TGTGCCAGCAGTGAAGCGTCACTTTTACAAGAGACCCAGTACTTC.

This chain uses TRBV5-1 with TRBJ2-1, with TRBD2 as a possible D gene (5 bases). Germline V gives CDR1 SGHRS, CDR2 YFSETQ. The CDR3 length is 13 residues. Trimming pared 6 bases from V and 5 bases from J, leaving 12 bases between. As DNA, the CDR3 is TGCGCCAGCATTTCGGACTGGGACAATGAGCAGTTCTTC. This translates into CASISDWDNEQFF.

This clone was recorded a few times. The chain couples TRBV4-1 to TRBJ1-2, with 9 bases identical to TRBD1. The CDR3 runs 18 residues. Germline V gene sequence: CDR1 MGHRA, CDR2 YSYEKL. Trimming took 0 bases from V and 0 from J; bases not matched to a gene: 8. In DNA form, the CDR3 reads TGCGCCAGCAGCCAAGATAAACAGGGGGCAAGAGCTAACTATGGCTACACCTTC. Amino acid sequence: CASSQDKQGARANYGYTF.

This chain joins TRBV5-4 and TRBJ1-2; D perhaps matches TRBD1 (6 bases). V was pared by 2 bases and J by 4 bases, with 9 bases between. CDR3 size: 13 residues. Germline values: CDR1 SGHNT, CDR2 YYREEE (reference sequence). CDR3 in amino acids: CASSLQGPYGYTF. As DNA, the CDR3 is TGTGCCAGCAGCTTACAGGGCCCCTATGGCTACACCTTC.

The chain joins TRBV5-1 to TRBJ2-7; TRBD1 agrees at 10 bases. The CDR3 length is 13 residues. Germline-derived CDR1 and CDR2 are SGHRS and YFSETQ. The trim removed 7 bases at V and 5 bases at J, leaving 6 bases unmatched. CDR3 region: CASSGTGVHEQYF. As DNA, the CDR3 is TGCGCCAGCTCCGGGACAGGGGTCCACGAGCAGTACTTC.

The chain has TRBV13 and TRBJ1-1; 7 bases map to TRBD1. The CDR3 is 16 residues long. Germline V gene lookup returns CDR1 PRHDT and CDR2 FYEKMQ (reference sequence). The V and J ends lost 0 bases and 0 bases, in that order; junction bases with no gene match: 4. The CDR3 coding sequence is TGTGCCAGCAGCTTAGGGACAGGGCAATTGAACACTGAAGCTTTCTTT. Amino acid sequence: CASSLGTGQLNTEAFF.

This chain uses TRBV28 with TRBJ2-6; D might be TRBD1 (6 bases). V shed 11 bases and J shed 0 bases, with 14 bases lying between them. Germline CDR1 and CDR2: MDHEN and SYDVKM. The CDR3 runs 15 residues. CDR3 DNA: TGTGCCGGCTCGGGACACAGCTCTGGGGCCAACGTCCTGACTTTC. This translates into CAGSGHSSGANVLTF.

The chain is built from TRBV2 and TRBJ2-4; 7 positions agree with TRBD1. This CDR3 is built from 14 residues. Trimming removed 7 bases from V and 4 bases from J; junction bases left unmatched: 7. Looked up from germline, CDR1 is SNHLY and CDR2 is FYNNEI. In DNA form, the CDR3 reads TGTGCCAGCACTCGGGACAGACTAAAAAACATTCAGTACTTC. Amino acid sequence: CASTRDRLKNIQYF.

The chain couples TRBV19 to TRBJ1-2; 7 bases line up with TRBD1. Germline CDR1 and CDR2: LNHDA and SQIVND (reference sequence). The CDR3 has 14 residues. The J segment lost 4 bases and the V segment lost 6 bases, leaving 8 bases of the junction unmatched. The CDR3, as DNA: TGTGCCAGTAGACGACAGGGTTCAGGCTATGGCTACACCTTC. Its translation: CASRRQGSGYGYTF.